This TCR beta chain was captured in a study of T cells after yellow fever vaccination. Regarding the study as a whole: By day 5 rather than day 15, the secondary response had peaked, though it was weaker.

A note on this clonotype: Its target is not known.

MiXCR was run by TCRdb on the 5' RACE reads, yielding one entry per CDR3 protein. The sample carries about 260,000 distinct CDR3 sequences, roughly 13% recorded once. The CDR3 loop spans 13 amino acids. Germline CDR1 and CDR2: SQVTM and ANQGSEA. V lost 4 bases to trimming and J lost 0 bases; unmatched junction nucleotides: 0. V gene TRBV29-1 combines with J gene TRBJ1-2; 9 bases fit TRBD1. This receptor was obtained from a man aged 30 to 39 who received the YFV17D yellow fever vaccine. Sample: CD4+ T cells sorted from PBMCs, taken 45 days after the yellow fever booster vaccination. The CDR3 nucleotides read TGCAGCGTTGGACAGGGGGCTAACTATGGCTACACCTTC. This translates into CSVGQGANYGYTF. The full variable domain, rest sourced from reference TRBV29-1 and TRBJ1-2, is SAVISQKPSRDICQRGTSLTIQCQVDSQVTMMFWYRQQPGQSLTLIATANQGSEATYESGFVIDKFPISRPNLTFSTLTVSNMSPEDSSIYLCSVGQGANYGYTFGSGTRLTVV.